This T cell receptor beta chain is drawn from a study of blood T cell repertoires in COVID-19. About the research overall: Acute-phase and convalescent COVID-19 samples originated in the United States, Italy and Spain. PBMCs, B-cell-depleted T cells, or T cells were the source of the cDNA or gDNA that made up the material.

Germline CDR1 reads MNHEY; CDR2 reads SVGEGT. Between the trimmed V and J ends, which lost 0 bases and 7 bases, there was a span of 6 bases. There are 13 residues in the CDR3. Original analysis: Amplification from reference gene primers served as the basis for estimated nucleated cell counts. Produced via immunoSEQ multiplex PCR; TCRdb's table is partial and in-frame only. D and trimming come from the DNA, and the V and J calls and clone size come from that table. Among under 250,000 clones listed, roughly 80% were seen once. The sequence came from a woman younger than 30 with acute or convalescent COVID-19. Sample: peripheral blood. V is TRBV6-2 or TRBV6-3 and J is TRBJ2-2; unclear D gene. CDR3 sequence reads: CASSYSVGGELFF. CDR3 nucleotides: TGTGCCAGCAGTTACTCTGTCGGCGGGGAGCTGTTTTTT.